Following are 5 T cell receptor beta chains from one sample sequenced in a study of blood T cell repertoires in COVID-19. Measured with immunoSEQ multiplex PCR; TCRdb has only the in-frame clones, and not every one. The repertoire holds approximately 160,000 clones, about 86% seen once, with under 9.5% in the top ten. Sequenced: PBMCs or T cells enriched from blood (not recorded which). The source is a man aged 50-60 years who had recovered from COVID-19.

This chain's CDR3 is CASRSLAGGYEQYF. In DNA, the CDR3 is TGTGCCAGCAGGTCACTAGCGGGGGGATACGAGCAGTACTTC. The rearrangement links TRBV6-5 to TRBJ2-7; 12 nucleotides line up with TRBD2. Looked up from germline, CDR1 is MNHEY and CDR2 is SVGAGI. With 6 bases clipped from V and 4 bases from J, the junction kept 4 bases outside the gene matches. CDR3 length equals 14 residues.

As DNA, the CDR3 is TGTGCCAGCAGCCCCAGTTGGGGGGGAGGAGAGACCCAGTACTTC. Translating it yields CASSPSWGGGETQYF. V gene TRBV9 combines with J gene TRBJ2-5; 7 bases line up with TRBD2. The germline V gene encodes CDR1 SGDLS and CDR2 YYNGEE. This CDR3 comprises 15 residues. V dropped 4 bases and J dropped 4; count of bases not matched to a gene: 10. Looking up the rest from reference TRBV9 and TRBJ2-5 gives the full variable domain: DSGVTQTPKHLITATGQRVTLRCSPRSGDLSVYWYQQSLDQGLQFLIQYYNGEERAKGNILERFSAQQFPDLHSELNLSSLELGDSALYFCASSPSWGGGETQYFGPGTRLLVL.

The V gene is TRBV7-8, the J gene TRBJ2-7; a possible D gene is TRBD2 (7 bases). Germline CDR1 SGHVS, CDR2 FQNEAQ. This CDR3 comprises 19 residues. Trimming cost V 5 bases and J 1 base, with 27 bases left between them. The CDR3 reads CASSPRLNPTAGASYEQYF. DNA of the CDR3: TGTGCCAGCAGCCCTCGTCTAAATCCGACGGCGGGGGCTTCCTACGAGCAGTACTTC.

The chain employs TRBV14 and TRBJ1-6, with 8 bases matching TRBD1. Germline trimming cut 4 bases from V and 9 bases from J; bases unmatched to any gene: 17. CDR3 length: 18 residues. Germline V CDR1 and CDR2: SGHDN, FVKESK. The CDR3 region is CASSPRPHTGGPRSPLHF. CDR3 nucleotides: TGTGCCAGCAGCCCGAGGCCACACACAGGGGGTCCACGTTCACCCCTCCACTTT.

J is TRBJ2-7 and V is TRBV12-5; 9 bases agree with TRBD2. Germline assignment: CDR1 LGHNT and CDR2 FRNRAP. The ends lost 6 bases at V and 5 bases at J; junction bases unmatched: 5. The CDR3 totals 13 residues. The CDR3 DNA reads TGTGCTAGTGGGAGCGGGGGGCTGAACGAGCAGTACTTC. Translating gives CASGSGGLNEQYF.